These T cell receptor beta chains were read from a single sample in a study of T cell responses to AZD1222 COVID-19 vaccine. Here immunoSEQ multiplex PCR was the method, and the copy in TCRdb shows in-frame clones only, minus some. The repertoire consists of 170,000 or so clones, with around 88% occurring once and the leading ten covering 9.5% to 13%. The sample was peripheral blood, taken 28 days after the second AZD1222 dose. These receptor sequences come from an adult who received the AZD1222 COVID-19 vaccine. Both conserved end residues are part of each CDR3. Fields, in order: CDR3 protein, CDR3 DNA, J gene, V gene, CDR3 length, D gene, clone size. D genes are given only for firm matches. The size entry is marked missing in some rows and otherwise reads once, few, many or a size class.

CDR3 protein: CASSPDRGKGNEKLFF; CDR3 DNA: TGTGCCAGCAGCCCGGACAGGGGTAAGGGGAATGAAAAACTGTTTTTT; J gene: TRBJ1-4; V gene: TRBV7-9; CDR3 length: 16; D gene: TRBD1; clone size: .
CDR3 protein: CASSTRRLAGGYNEQFF; CDR3 DNA: TGCGCCAGCAGCACAAGACGGCTAGCGGGGGGATACAATGAGCAGTTCTTC; J gene: TRBJ2-1; V gene: TRBV5-1; CDR3 length: 17; D gene: TRBD2; clone size: .
CDR3 protein: CASSSGVAEKLFF; CDR3 DNA: TGTGCCAGCAGCTCCGGGGTGGCGGAAAAACTGTTTTTT; J gene: TRBJ1-4; V gene: TRBV11-2; CDR3 length: 13; D gene: .; clone size: .
CDR3 protein: CASSLDHGTYGYTF; CDR3 DNA: TGCGCCAGCAGCTTGGATCACGGGACCTATGGCTACACCTTC; J gene: TRBJ1-2; V gene: TRBV5-1; CDR3 length: 14; D gene: .; clone size: .
CDR3 protein: CASSLGEYGPQHF; CDR3 DNA: TGTGCCAGCAGCTTGGGGGAGTACGGGCCCCAGCATTTT; J gene: TRBJ1-5; V gene: TRBV7-9; CDR3 length: 13; D gene: .; clone size: few
CDR3 protein: CASSRRVGTDTQYF; CDR3 DNA: TGTGCCAGCAGCCGCCGGGTTGGCACAGATACGCAGTATTTT; J gene: TRBJ2-3; V gene: TRBV3-1/TRBV3-2; CDR3 length: 14; D gene: .; clone size: once
CDR3 protein: CSVRQQETQYF; CDR3 DNA: TGCAGCGTCCGCCAACAAGAGACCCAGTACTTC; J gene: TRBJ2-5; V gene: TRBV29-1; CDR3 length: 11; D gene: .; clone size: .
CDR3 protein: CASSARLAGGPDTQYF; CDR3 DNA: TGTGCCAGCAGCGCGAGACTAGCGGGGGGCCCGGATACGCAGTATTTT; J gene: TRBJ2-3; V gene: TRBV9; CDR3 length: 16; D gene: TRBD2; clone size: once
CDR3 protein: CASSPSTGTEAFF; CDR3 DNA: TGTGCCAGCTCACCAAGCACAGGAACTGAAGCTTTCTTT; J gene: TRBJ1-1; V gene: TRBV18; CDR3 length: 13; D gene: .; clone size: once
CDR3 protein: CASRLSWTGGIPYGYTF; CDR3 DNA: TGTGCAAGTCGCTTAAGTTGGACAGGGGGGATCCCTTATGGCTACACCTTC; J gene: TRBJ1-2; V gene: TRBV12-2; CDR3 length: 17; D gene: .; clone size: once
CDR3 protein: CASTSLAQYSNQPQHF; CDR3 DNA: TGTGCCAGTACCTCTTTGGCACAGTATAGCAATCAGCCCCAGCATTTT; J gene: TRBJ1-5; V gene: TRBV19; CDR3 length: 16; D gene: .; clone size: .
CDR3 protein: CASSPRLADVGGELFF; CDR3 DNA: TGCGCCAGCAGCCCCCGACTAGCTGATGTTGGCGGGGAGCTGTTTTTT; J gene: TRBJ2-2; V gene: TRBV5-1; CDR3 length: 16; D gene: TRBD2; clone size: .
CDR3 protein: CASSDSAVWVNTEAFF; CDR3 DNA: TGTGCCAGCAGTGACTCGGCCGTGTGGGTAAACACTGAAGCTTTCTTT; J gene: TRBJ1-1; V gene: TRBV6-4; CDR3 length: 16; D gene: .; clone size: .
CDR3 protein: CASGRDRHYEQYF; CDR3 DNA: TGCGCCAGCGGCCGGGACAGACACTACGAGCAGTACTTC; J gene: TRBJ2-7; V gene: TRBV5-1; CDR3 length: 13; D gene: TRBD1; clone size: .
CDR3 protein: CASSYSGGDGYTF; CDR3 DNA: TGTGCCAGCAGTTACTCGGGTGGGGATGGCTACACCTTC; J gene: TRBJ1-2; V gene: TRBV6-2/TRBV6-3; CDR3 length: 13; D gene: .; clone size: .
CDR3 protein: CASSIPGLPYEQYF; CDR3 DNA: TGTGCCAGTAGTATACCGGGACTACCCTACGAGCAGTACTTC; J gene: TRBJ2-7; V gene: TRBV19; CDR3 length: 14; D gene: TRBD2; clone size: .
CDR3 protein: CASSDSPGSEAFF; CDR3 DNA: TGTGCCAGCAGTGACTCCCCAGGCAGTGAAGCTTTCTTT; J gene: TRBJ1-1; V gene: TRBV6-4; CDR3 length: 13; D gene: .; clone size: once
CDR3 protein: CASSWPKGASGQPQHF; CDR3 DNA: TGTGCCAGTAGTTGGCCGAAAGGCGCGTCTGGGCAGCCCCAGCATTTT; J gene: TRBJ1-5; V gene: TRBV19; CDR3 length: 16; D gene: .; clone size: .
CDR3 protein: CASARGGQETQYF; CDR3 DNA: TGCGCCAGCGCAAGGGGTGGACAAGAGACCCAGTACTTC; J gene: TRBJ2-5; V gene: TRBV4-1; CDR3 length: 13; D gene: .; clone size: .
CDR3 protein: CASRPKPGRFYEQYF; CDR3 DNA: TGTGCCAGTAGGCCTAAACCCGGACGGTTCTACGAGCAGTACTTC; J gene: TRBJ2-7; V gene: TRBV19; CDR3 length: 15; D gene: .; clone size: .
CDR3 protein: CASSQGGPDTQYF; CDR3 DNA: TGTGCCAGCAGCCAAGGAGGGCCGGATACGCAGTATTTT; J gene: TRBJ2-3; V gene: TRBV3-1/TRBV3-2; CDR3 length: 13; D gene: .; clone size: .
CDR3 protein: CASSIGWEETGNSNYGYTF; CDR3 DNA: TGTGCCAGTAGTATAGGTTGGGAAGAGACAGGGAATTCAAACTATGGCTACACCTTC; J gene: TRBJ1-2; V gene: TRBV19; CDR3 length: 19; D gene: TRBD1; clone size: .
CDR3 protein: CASSLELAGGANTGELFF; CDR3 DNA: TGCGCCAGCAGCTTGGAACTAGCGGGGGGTGCGAACACCGGGGAGCTGTTTTTT; J gene: TRBJ2-2; V gene: TRBV5-1; CDR3 length: 18; D gene: TRBD2; clone size: .
CDR3 protein: CASSLLNTGELFF; CDR3 DNA: TGTGCCAGCAGTTTGCTGAACACCGGGGAGCTGTTTTTT; J gene: TRBJ2-2; V gene: TRBV27; CDR3 length: 13; D gene: .; clone size: .